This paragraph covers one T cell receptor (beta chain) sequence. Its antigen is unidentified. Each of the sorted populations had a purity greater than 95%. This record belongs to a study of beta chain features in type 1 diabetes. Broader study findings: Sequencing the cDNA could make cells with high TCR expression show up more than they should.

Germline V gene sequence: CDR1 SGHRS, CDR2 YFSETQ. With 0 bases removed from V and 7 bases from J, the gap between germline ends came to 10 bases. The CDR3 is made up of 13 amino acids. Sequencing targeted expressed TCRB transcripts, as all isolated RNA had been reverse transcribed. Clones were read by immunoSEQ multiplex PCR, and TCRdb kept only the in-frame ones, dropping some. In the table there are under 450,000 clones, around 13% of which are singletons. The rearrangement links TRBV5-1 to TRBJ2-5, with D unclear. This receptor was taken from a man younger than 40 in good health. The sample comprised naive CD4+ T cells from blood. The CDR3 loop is CASSLEFGRTQYF. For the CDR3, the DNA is TGCGCCAGCAGCTTGGAATTTGGTCGGACCCAGTACTTC.